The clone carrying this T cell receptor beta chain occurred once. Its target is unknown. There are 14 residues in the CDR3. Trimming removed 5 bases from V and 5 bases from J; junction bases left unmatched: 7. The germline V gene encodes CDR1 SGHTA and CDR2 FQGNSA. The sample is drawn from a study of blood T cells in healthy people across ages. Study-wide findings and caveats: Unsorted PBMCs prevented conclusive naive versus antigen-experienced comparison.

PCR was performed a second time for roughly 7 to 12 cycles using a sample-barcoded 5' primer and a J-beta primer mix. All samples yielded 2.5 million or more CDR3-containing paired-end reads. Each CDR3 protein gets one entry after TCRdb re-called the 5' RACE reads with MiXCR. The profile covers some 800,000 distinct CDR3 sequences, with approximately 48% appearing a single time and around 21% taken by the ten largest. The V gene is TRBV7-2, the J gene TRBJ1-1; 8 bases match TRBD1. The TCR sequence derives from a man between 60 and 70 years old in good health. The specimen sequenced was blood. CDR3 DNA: TGTGCCAGCAGCCTCAGGGACAGGTCTACTGAAGCTTTCTTT. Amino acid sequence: CASSLRDRSTEAFF.